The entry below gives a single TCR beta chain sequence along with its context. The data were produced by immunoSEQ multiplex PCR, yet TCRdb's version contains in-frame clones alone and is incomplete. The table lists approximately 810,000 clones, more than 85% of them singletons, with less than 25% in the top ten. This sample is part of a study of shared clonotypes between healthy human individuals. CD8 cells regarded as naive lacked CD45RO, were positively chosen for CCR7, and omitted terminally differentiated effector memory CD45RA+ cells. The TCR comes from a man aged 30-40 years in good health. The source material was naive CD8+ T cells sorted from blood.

The DNA of the CDR3 is TGTGCCAGCAGCCCTGGGGGGGGGAATGAGCAGTTCTTC. Translation gives CASSPGGGNEQFF. This chain joins TRBV11-2 and TRBJ2-1; 7 bases line up with TRBD2. Germline CDR1 and CDR2: SGHAT and FQNNGV. This CDR3 is 13 amino acids long. The V gene end was trimmed by 5 bases and the J gene end by 7 bases; junction bases not matched to a gene: 5.